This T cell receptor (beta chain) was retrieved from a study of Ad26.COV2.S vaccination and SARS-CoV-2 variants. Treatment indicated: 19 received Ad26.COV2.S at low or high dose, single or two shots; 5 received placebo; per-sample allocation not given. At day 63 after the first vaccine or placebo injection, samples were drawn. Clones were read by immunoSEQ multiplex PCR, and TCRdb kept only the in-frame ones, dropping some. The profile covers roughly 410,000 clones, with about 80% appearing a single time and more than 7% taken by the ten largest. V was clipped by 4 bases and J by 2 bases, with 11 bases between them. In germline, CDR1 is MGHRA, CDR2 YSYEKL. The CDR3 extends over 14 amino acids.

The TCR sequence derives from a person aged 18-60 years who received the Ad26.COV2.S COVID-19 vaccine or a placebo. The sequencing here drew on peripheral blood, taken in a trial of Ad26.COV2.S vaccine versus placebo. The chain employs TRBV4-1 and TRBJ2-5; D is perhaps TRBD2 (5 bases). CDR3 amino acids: CASSLSTTQETQYF. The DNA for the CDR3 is TGCGCCAGCAGCCTCTCGACTACGCAAGAGACCCAGTACTTC.